This TCR beta chain was found in a study of T-cell reconstitution after alpha-beta-depleted transplantation in children. In this sample, this clonotype turned up many times. The germline V gene has CDR1 SEHNR and CDR2 FQNEAQ (reference sequence). The CDR3 sequence is 17 residues long. V shed 0 bases, J shed 1 base, and the junction held 5 bases outside the gene matches. Library preparation (for TCRbeta) was performed with unique molecular identifiers. In TCRdb, the PCR reads were re-called with MiXCR into one record per CDR3 protein. The profile covers roughly 190,000 distinct CDR3 sequences, with 13% to 15% appearing a single time and about 12% taken by the ten largest.

Here the sequenced sample was PBMCs from the stem cell graft donor, taken from the stem cell graft. The source is a human donor who donated a stem cell graft to a child with acute lymphoblastic leukemia. The chain carries TRBV7-9 and TRBJ2-2; TRBD1 agrees at 7 bases. CDR3 sequence (DNA): TGTGCCAGCAGCTTAGCGTGGACAGGCCTGAACACCGGGGAGCTGTTTTTT. Encoded protein: CASSLAWTGLNTGELFF.